The 7 T cell receptor beta chains below were found in one sample sequenced in a study of cytotoxic CD8 clonotypes in ibrutinib-treated CLL. Sequenced by immunoSEQ multiplex PCR; TCRdb stores in-frame clones only, minus some. Seen here are approximately 100,000 clones, approximately 58% observed once, and the top ten hold 37%. The starting material was PBMCs, obtained after 24 months of ibrutinib treatment. The receptors stem from a human donor with chronic lymphocytic leukemia.

The chain joins TRBV7-2 to TRBJ2-1; 9 nucleotides line up with TRBD2. This CDR3 region has 14 residues. Germline V gene lookup returns CDR1 SGHTA and CDR2 FQGNSA. V lost 5 bases and J lost 8; bases outside the gene matches: 7. The CDR3 is CASSTGLAYDEQFF. CDR3 DNA: TGTGCCAGCAGCACGGGACTAGCATATGATGAGCAGTTCTTC. The full variable domain, its missing parts supplied by reference TRBV7-2 and TRBJ2-1, is GAGVSQSPSNKVTEKGKDVELRCDPISGHTALYWYRQSLGQGLEFLIYFQGNSAPDKSGLPSDRFSAERTGGSVSTLTIQRTQQEDSAVYLCASSTGLAYDEQFFGPGTRLTVL.

This clone was seen a handful of times. The genes are TRBV5-5 and TRBJ2-7; possibly TRBD2 for D (5 bases). Germline V lookup: CDR1 SGHKS, CDR2 YYEKEE (reference sequence). Trimming stripped 4 bases from V and 7 bases from J, with 12 bases between. The CDR3 is made up of 12 amino acids. CDR3 sequence (DNA): TGTGCCAGCAGCGGAGGCTTGGCGGAGCAGTACTTC. It translates to CASSGGLAEQYF.

V usage is TRBV27 and J usage is TRBJ1-2; 7 bases map to TRBD1. The V gene end was trimmed by 0 bases and the J gene end by 6 bases; junction bases not matched to a gene: 10. This CDR3 contains 16 residues. The germline CDR1 and CDR2 sequences are MNHEY and SMNVEV (reference sequence). The DNA of the CDR3 is TGTGCCAGCAGTTTATCCGGAGGGACAGTGATCAATGGCTACACCTTC. Residues: CASSLSGGTVINGYTF.

The chain links TRBV30 to TRBJ2-3, with D possibly matching TRBD2 (6 bases). Germline values: CDR1 GTSNPN, CDR2 SVGIG (reference sequence). The CDR3 has 13 amino acids. Trimming shortened V by 2 bases and J by 4 bases, and 10 bases separated the two germline ends. The chain's CDR3 is CAWSRLVADTQYF. Here the CDR3 DNA reads TGTGCCTGGAGTAGACTAGTCGCAGATACGCAGTATTTT.

V gene TRBV25-1 combines with J gene TRBJ2-1, with 7 bases lining up with TRBD1. V lost 6 bases and J lost 3; bases outside the gene matches: 8. Germline lookup yields CDR1 MGHDK and CDR2 SYGVNS. The CDR3 totals 15 residues. CDR3 amino acids: CASSSRGSDYNEQFF. In nucleotides, the CDR3 is TGTGCCAGCAGCTCCAGGGGGTCTGACTACAATGAGCAGTTCTTC.

This sequence joins TRBV18 and TRBJ2-7; 8 bases are a match to TRBD2. V lost 3 bases to trimming and J lost 4 bases; unmatched junction nucleotides: 8. Germline CDR1 is KGHSH and CDR2 is LQKENI. The CDR3 has 15 residues. The CDR3 DNA is TGTGCCAGCTCACCTGTGGGGGCTAGCGGGTACGAGCAGTACTTC. It encodes CASSPVGASGYEQYF. The whole variable domain, remainder taken from reference TRBV18 and TRBJ2-7, is NAGVMQNPRHLVRRRGQEARLRCSPMKGHSHVYWYRQLPEEGLKFMVYLQKENIIDESGMPKERFSAEFPKEGPSILRIQQVVRGDSAAYFCASSPVGASGYEQYFGPGTRLTVT.

This clone was picked up one time. V usage is TRBV11-2 and J usage is TRBJ2-5; 7 bases match TRBD2. Per germline, CDR1 SGHAT and CDR2 FQNNGV. V shed 4 bases, J shed 5 bases, and the junction held 7 bases outside the gene matches. This CDR3 is built from 14 residues. CDR3: CASSSRLAVETQYF. The CDR3 DNA follows: TGTGCCAGCAGCTCGAGACTAGCTGTGGAGACCCAGTACTTC. Filled out from reference TRBV11-2 and TRBJ2-5, the complete variable domain reads EAGVAQSPRYKIIEKRQSVAFWCNPISGHATLYWYQQILGQGPKLLIQFQNNGVVDDSQLPKDRFSAERLKGVDSTLKIQPAKLEDSAVYLCASSSRLAVETQYFGPGTRLLVL.